This T cell receptor beta chain was profiled in a study of regulatory dendritic cells for organ transplantation. Study results and caveats: Between individuals, the alloreactive memory CD8+ T cell pool differed considerably.

Per the germline V gene, CDR1 is LGHNA and CDR2 is YSLEER. There are 16 residues in the CDR3. Losses at the gene ends were 4 bases for V and 7 bases for J; bases not matched to a gene: 7. As for this clone: The antigen is not known.

Some clones are missing from TCRdb's copy, which holds only in-frame ones; the method was immunoSEQ multiplex PCR. Here the sample spans over 20,000 clones, 70% to 80% being singletons. Sequences were obtained from memory CD4+ T cells from blood. Indicated subset: CD45RO+ memory T cells. This receptor was obtained from a human donor in good health. The chain carries TRBV4-3 and TRBJ2-2, with 12 bases aligning to TRBD1. The CDR3 loop is CASSRGQGASGGELFF. For the CDR3, the DNA is TGCGCCAGCAGCCGGGGACAGGGGGCGTCTGGCGGGGAGCTGTTTTTT.